A single sample gave rise to the 10 T cell receptor beta chains below, sequenced in a study of regulatory T cells in long-lasting Graves disease. Building of the TCR beta libraries involved iRepertoire HTBI primers and Arm-PCR of CDR3 regions. TCRdb itself ran the multiplex PCR reads through MiXCR, one entry per CDR3 protein. The sample has about 560,000 distinct CDR3 sequences; 15% to 20% are singletons. As for time point: newly diagnosed GD, antithyroid drugs for less than 3 months. Construction of the TCR library relied on RNA isolated from PBMCs. These data are also associated with another study on T cells in Graves' hyperthyroidism and ophthalmopathy.

The sequences come from peripheral blood mononuclear cells (PBMCs), collected at new diagnosis, from a patient treated with antithyroid drugs. All receptors come from a young man with Graves disease.

This clonotype was found a few times. The chain employs TRBV11-2 and TRBJ2-3; unclear D gene. This CDR3 has 15 residues. Germline V gene lookup returns CDR1 SGHAT and CDR2 FQNNGV. Trimming took off 3 bases at V and 0 bases at J, with 10 bases between the two ends. In DNA, the CDR3 is TGTGCCAGCAGCTTTCGGCGGTCTAGCACAGATACGCAGTATTTT. This translates into CASSFRRSSTDTQYF.

The chain is built from TRBV19 and TRBJ2-1; 9 positions agree with TRBD2. This CDR3 region has 19 residues. The V gene end was trimmed by 5 bases and the J gene end by 0 bases; junction bases not matched to a gene: 14. CDR1 and CDR2 (germline): LNHDA, SQIVND (reference sequence). Here the CDR3 DNA reads TGTGCCAGTAGTTCTAGCGGGGCCACTCTAGCGGGCTCCTACAATGAGCAGTTCTTC. Protein product: CASSSSGATLAGSYNEQFF.

V and J are TRBV5-1 and TRBJ1-2; D is ambiguous. Trimming pared 4 bases from V and 5 bases from J, leaving 15 bases between. CDR1 and CDR2 from the germline V gene are SGHRS and YFSETQ. The CDR3 extends over 14 amino acids. CDR3: CASSPAESGYGYTF. The CDR3 DNA sequence: TGCGCCAGCAGCCCCGCGGAGAGCGGATATGGCTACACCTTC.

The V call is TRBV5-1, the J call TRBJ1-4; D gene ambiguous. Deletions cut 4 bases from V and 4 bases from J, with 11 bases between. This CDR3 region has 14 residues. Germline assignment: CDR1 SGHRS and CDR2 YFSETQ. Here the CDR3 reads CASSPDTDNEKLFF. The CDR3 bases are TGCGCCAGCAGCCCCGACACCGATAATGAAAAACTGTTTTTT.

This clonotype was counted a few times. This chain links TRBV4-1 with TRBJ1-2; no clear D. Trimming took off 4 bases at V and 7 bases at J, with 13 bases between the two ends. There are 13 residues in the CDR3. In germline, CDR1 is MGHRA, CDR2 YSYEKL. The CDR3 reads CASSPGPIRGYTF. The CDR3 DNA is TGCGCCAGCAGCCCGGGTCCGATCCGTGGCTACACCTTC.

This clonotype has more than one count but fewer than ten. The chain couples TRBV11-3 to TRBJ2-3, with TRBD2 matching over 8 bases. Germline V lookup: CDR1 SGHNT, CDR2 YENEEA. CDR3 length: 15 residues. Germline trimming cut 3 bases from V and 1 base from J; bases unmatched to any gene: 3. Here the CDR3 reads CASSLRAGGTDTQYF. In nucleotides, the CDR3 is TGTGCCAGCAGCTTGAGAGCGGGAGGCACAGATACGCAGTATTTT.

In this sample, this clonotype turned up a few times. V gene TRBV7-2 combines with J gene TRBJ2-1; 11 bases fit TRBD2. Trimming cost V 5 bases and J 3 bases; bases outside gene matches: 6. The CDR3 is 16 amino acids. Germline assignment: CDR1 SGHTA and CDR2 FQGNSA. The CDR3 protein is CASSPSSGGYYNEQFF. CDR3 DNA sequence: TGTGCCAGCAGCCCATCTAGCGGGGGGTACTACAATGAGCAGTTCTTC.

This clonotype was recorded many times. The gene calls are TRBV11-3 and TRBJ2-1; D might be TRBD2 (5 bases). Trimming cost V 5 bases and J 6 bases, with 11 bases left between them. Germline V gene sequence: CDR1 SGHNT, CDR2 YENEEA. CDR3 length: 13 residues. The CDR3 region is CASSPTRSNEQFF. DNA for the CDR3: TGTGCCAGCAGCCCTACTAGGTCCAATGAGCAGTTCTTC.

V usage is TRBV18 and J usage is TRBJ2-7; 13 bases map to TRBD2. The CDR3 contains 13 residues. The V segment lost 5 bases and the J segment 12 bases; nucleotides outside the gene matches: 7. CDR1 KGHSH and CDR2 LQKENI come from the germline V gene. The CDR3 spells CASSSGLAGSWYF. CDR3 sequence (DNA): TGTGCCAGCTCATCGGGACTAGCGGGATCGTGGTACTTC.

This chain connects TRBV9 to TRBJ2-7, with TRBD1 matching over 10 bases. This CDR3 has 16 residues. Losses at the gene ends were 0 bases for V and 3 bases for J; bases not matched to a gene: 6. CDR1 is SGDLS, CDR2 YYNGEE, per germline. The CDR3 DNA reads TGTGCCAGCAGCGTAGGGACAGGGGGAATCAACTACGAGCAGTACTTC. Residues: CASSVGTGGINYEQYF.